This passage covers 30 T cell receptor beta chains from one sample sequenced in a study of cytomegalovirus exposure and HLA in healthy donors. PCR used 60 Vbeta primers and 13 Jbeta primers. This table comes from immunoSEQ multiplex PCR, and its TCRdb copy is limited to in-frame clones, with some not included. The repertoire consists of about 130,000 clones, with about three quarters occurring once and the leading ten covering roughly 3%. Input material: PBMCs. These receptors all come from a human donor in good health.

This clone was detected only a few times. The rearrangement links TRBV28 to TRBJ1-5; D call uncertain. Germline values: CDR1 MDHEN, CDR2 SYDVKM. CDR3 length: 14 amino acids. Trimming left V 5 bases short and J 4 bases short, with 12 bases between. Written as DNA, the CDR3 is TGTGCCAGCAGTCCACAGACCCAGAATCAGCCCCAGCATTTT. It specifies CASSPQTQNQPQHF.

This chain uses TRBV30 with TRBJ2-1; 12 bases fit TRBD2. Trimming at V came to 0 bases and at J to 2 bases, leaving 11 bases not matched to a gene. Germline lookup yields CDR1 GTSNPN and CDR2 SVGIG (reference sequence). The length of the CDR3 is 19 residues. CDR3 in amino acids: CAWSVGLLAGGLAYNEQFF. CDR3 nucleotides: TGTGCCTGGAGTGTAGGACTCCTAGCGGGGGGGCTGGCCTACAATGAGCAGTTCTTC.

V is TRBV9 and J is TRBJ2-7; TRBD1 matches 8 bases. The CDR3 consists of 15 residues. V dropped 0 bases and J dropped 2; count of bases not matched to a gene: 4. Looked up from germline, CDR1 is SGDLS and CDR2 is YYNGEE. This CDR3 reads CASSVAAGGPYEQYF. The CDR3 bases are TGTGCCAGCAGCGTAGCTGCAGGGGGCCCCTACGAGCAGTACTTC.

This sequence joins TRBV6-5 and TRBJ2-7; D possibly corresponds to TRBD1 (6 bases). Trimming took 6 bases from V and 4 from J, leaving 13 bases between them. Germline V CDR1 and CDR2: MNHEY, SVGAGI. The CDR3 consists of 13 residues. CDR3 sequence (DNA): TGTGCCAGCAGCTTACAGGGAGAATACGAGCAGTACTTC. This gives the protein CASSLQGEYEQYF.

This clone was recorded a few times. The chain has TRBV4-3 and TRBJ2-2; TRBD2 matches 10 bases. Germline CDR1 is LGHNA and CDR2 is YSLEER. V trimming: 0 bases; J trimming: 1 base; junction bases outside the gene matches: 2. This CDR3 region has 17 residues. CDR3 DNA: TGCGCCAGCAGCCAAGAAATAGCGGGGGGGAACACCGGGGAGCTGTTTTTT. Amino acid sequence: CASSQEIAGGNTGELFF.

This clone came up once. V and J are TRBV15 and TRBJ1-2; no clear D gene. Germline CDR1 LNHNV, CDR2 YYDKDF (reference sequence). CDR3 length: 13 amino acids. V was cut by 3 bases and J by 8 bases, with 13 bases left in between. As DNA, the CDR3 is TGTGCCACCAGCAGGACCGGGTCCGAAGGCTACACCTTC. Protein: CATSRTGSEGYTF.

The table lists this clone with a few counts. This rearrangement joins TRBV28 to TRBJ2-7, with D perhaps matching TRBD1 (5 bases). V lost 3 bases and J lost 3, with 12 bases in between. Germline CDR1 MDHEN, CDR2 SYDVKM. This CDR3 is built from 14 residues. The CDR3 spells CASSLVGQGYEQYF. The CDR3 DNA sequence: TGTGCCAGCAGTTTGGTCGGGCAGGGCTACGAGCAGTACTTC. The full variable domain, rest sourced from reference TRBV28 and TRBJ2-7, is DVKVTQSSRYLVKRTGEKVFLECVQDMDHENMFWYRQDPGLGLRLIYFSYDVKMKEKGDIPEGYSVSREKKERFSLILESASTNQTSMYLCASSLVGQGYEQYFGPGTRLTVT.

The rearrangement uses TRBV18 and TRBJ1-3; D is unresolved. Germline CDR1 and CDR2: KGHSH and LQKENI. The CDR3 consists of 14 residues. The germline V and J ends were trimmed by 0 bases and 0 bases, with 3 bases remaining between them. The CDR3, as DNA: TGTGCCAGCTCACCACCCCTCTCTGGAAACACCATATATTTT. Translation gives CASSPPLSGNTIYF.

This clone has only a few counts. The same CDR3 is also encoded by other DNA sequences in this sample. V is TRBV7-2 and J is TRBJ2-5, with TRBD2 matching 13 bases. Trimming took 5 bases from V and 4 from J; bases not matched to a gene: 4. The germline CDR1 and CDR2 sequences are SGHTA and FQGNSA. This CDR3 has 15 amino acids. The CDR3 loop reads CASSPLAGGVETQYF. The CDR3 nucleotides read TGTGCCAGCAGCCCACTAGCGGGGGGGGTAGAGACCCAGTACTTC.

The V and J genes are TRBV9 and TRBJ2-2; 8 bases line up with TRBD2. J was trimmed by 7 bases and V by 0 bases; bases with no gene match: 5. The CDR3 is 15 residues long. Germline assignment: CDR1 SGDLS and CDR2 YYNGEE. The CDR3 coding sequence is TGTGCCAGCAGCGTAGTGAGCGGGAGAGGCGGGGAGCTGTTTTTT. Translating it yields CASSVVSGRGGELFF.

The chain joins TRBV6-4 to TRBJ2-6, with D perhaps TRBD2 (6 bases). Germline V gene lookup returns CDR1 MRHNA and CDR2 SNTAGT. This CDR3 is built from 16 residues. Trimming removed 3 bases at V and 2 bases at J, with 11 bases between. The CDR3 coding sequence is TGTGCCAGCAGTGAGACTAGACGCCCTGGGGCCAACGTCCTGACTTTC. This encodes CASSETRRPGANVLTF.

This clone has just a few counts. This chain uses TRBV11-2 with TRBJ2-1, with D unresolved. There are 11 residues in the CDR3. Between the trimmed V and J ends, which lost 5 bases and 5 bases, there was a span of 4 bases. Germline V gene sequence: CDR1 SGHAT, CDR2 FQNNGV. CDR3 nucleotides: TGTGCCAGCAGCCCAAACAATGAGCAGTTCTTC. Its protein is CASSPNNEQFF. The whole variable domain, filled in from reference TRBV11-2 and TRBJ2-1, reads EAGVAQSPRYKIIEKRQSVAFWCNPISGHATLYWYQQILGQGPKLLIQFQNNGVVDDSQLPKDRFSAERLKGVDSTLKIQPAKLEDSAVYLCASSPNNEQFFGPGTRLTVL.

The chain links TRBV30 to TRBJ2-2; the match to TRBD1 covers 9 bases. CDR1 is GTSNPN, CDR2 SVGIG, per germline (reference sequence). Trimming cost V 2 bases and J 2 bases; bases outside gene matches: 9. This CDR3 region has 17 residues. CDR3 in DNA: TGTGCCTGGAGTCCCTCTCGGACAGGGGCCAACACCGGGGAGCTGTTTTTT. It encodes CAWSPSRTGANTGELFF.

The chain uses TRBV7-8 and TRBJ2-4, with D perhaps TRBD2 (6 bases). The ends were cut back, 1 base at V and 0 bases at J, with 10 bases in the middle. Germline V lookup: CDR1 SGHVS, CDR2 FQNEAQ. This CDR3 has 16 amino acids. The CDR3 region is CASSLEEGLAKNIQYF. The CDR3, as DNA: TGTGCCAGCAGCTTAGAGGAGGGGTTAGCCAAAAACATTCAGTACTTC. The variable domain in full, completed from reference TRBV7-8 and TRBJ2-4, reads GAGVSQSPRYKVAKRGQDVALRCDPISGHVSLFWYQQALGQGPEFLTYFQNEAQLDKSGLPSDRFFAERPEGSVSTLKIQRTQQEDSAVYLCASSLEEGLAKNIQYFGAGTRLSVL.

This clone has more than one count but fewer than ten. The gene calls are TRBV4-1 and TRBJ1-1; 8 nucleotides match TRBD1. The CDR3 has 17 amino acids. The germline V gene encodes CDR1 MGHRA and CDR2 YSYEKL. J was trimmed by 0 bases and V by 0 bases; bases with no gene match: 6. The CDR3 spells CASSQELLTGVNTEAFF. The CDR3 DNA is TGCGCCAGCAGCCAAGAGCTTTTGACAGGGGTGAACACTGAAGCTTTCTTT.

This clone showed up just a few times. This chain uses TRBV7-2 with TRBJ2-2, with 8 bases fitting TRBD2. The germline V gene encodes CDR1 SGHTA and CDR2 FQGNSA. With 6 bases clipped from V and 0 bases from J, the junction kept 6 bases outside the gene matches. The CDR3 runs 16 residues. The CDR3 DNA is TGTGCCAGCAGTCCGACACTAGCGGCGAACACCGGGGAGCTGTTTTTT. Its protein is CASSPTLAANTGELFF. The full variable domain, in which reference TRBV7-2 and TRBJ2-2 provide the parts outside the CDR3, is GAGVSQSPSNKVTEKGKDVELRCDPISGHTALYWYRQSLGQGLEFLIYFQGNSAPDKSGLPSDRFSAERTGGSVSTLTIQRTQQEDSAVYLCASSPTLAANTGELFFGEGSRLTVL.

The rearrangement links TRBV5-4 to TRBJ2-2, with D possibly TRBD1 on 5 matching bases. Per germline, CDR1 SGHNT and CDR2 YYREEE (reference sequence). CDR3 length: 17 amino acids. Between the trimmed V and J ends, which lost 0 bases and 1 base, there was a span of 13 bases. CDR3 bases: TGTGCCAGCAGCTTGGGGGGCAGGGTGGGGAACACCGGGGAGCTGTTTTTT. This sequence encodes CASSLGGRVGNTGELFF. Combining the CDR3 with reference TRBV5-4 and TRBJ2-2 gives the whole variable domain ETGVTQSPTHLIKTRGQQVTLRCSSQSGHNTVSWYQQALGQGPQFIFQYYREEENGRGNFPPRFSGLQFPNYSSELNVNALELDDSALYLCASSLGGRVGNTGELFFGEGSRLTVL.

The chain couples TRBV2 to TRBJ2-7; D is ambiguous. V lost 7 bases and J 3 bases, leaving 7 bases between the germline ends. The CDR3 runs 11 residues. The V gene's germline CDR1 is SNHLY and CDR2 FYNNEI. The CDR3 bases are TGTGCCAGCACTCCTCGCTACGAGCAGTACTTC. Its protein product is CASTPRYEQYF.

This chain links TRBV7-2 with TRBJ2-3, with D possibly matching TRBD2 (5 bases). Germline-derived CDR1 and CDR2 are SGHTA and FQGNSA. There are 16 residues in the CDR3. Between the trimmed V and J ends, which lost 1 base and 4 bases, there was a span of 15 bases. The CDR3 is CASSLDTGWRADTQYF. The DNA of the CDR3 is TGTGCCAGCAGCTTAGACACGGGATGGAGAGCAGATACGCAGTATTTT.

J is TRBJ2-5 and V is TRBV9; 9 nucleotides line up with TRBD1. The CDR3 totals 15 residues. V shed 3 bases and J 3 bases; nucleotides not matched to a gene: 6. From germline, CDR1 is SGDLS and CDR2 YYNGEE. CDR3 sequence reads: CASSEGTGKEETQYF. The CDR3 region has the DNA TGTGCCAGCAGCGAAGGGACAGGGAAAGAAGAGACCCAGTACTTC.

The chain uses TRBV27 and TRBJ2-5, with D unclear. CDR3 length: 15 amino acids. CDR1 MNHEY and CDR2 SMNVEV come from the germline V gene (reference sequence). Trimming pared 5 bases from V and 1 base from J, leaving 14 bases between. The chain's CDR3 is CASSPGQAPQETQYF. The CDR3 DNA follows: TGTGCCAGCAGTCCAGGCCAGGCCCCCCAAGAGACCCAGTACTTC.

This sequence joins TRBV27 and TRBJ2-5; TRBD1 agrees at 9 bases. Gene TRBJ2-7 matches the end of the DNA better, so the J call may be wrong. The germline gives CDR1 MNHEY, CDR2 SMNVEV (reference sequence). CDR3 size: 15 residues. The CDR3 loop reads CASRPQGARSYEQYF. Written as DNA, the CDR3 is TGTGCCAGCAGACCACAGGGGGCGCGGTCCTACGAGCAGTACTTC.

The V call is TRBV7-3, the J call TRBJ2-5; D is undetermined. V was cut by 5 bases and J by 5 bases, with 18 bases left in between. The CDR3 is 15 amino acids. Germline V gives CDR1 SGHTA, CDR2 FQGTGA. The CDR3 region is CASSPTGLQRETQYF. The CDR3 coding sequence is TGTGCCAGCAGCCCAACCGGTTTGCAACGGGAGACCCAGTACTTC.

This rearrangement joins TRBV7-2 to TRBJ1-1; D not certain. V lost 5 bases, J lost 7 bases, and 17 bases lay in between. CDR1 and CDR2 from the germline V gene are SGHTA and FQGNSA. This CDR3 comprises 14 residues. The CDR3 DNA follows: TGTGCCAGCAGCCCCTCCATCCCTTCAGGTGAAGCTTTCTTT. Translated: CASSPSIPSGEAFF.

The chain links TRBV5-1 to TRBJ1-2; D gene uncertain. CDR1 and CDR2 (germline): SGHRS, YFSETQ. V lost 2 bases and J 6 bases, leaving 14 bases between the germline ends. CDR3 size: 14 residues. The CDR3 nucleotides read TGCGCCAGCAGCTTCGATGTGGGCTCGGATGGCTACACCTTC. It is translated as CASSFDVGSDGYTF.

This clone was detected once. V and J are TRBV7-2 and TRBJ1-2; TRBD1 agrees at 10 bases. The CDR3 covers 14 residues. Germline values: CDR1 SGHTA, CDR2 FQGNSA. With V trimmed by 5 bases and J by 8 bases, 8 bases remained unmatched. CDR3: CASSVDRGLGGYTF. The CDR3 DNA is TGTGCCAGCAGCGTCGACAGGGGGCTCGGAGGCTACACCTTC.

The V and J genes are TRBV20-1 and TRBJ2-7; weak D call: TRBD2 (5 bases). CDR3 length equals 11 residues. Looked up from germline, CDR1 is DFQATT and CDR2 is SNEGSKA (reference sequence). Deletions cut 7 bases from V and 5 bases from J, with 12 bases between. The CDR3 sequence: CSGSGGDEQYF. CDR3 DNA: TGCAGTGGGAGCGGTGGCGACGAGCAGTACTTC.

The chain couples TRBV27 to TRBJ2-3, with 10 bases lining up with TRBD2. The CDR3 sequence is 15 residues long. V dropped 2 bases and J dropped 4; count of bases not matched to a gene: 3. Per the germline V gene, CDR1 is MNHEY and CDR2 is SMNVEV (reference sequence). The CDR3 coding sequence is TGTGCCAGCAGTTTAGGGACTAGCGAATCAGATACGCAGTATTTT. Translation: CASSLGTSESDTQYF.

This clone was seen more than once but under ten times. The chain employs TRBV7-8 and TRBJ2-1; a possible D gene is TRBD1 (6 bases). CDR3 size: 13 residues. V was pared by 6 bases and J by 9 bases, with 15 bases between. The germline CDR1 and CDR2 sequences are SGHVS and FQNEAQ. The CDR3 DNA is TGTGCCAGCAGGCTCACAGGGTTCGCTGAGCAGTTCTTC. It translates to CASRLTGFAEQFF.

The CDR3 sequence: CASSYRAGNYGYTF. The CDR3 DNA reads as TGTGCCAGCAGTTACAGGGCAGGGAACTATGGCTACACCTTC. The rearrangement links TRBV6-5 to TRBJ1-2, with D possibly being TRBD1 (5 bases). Germline values: CDR1 MNHEY, CDR2 SVGAGI. V dropped 2 bases and J dropped 2 bases, with 9 bases sitting between them. The CDR3 length is 14 residues.